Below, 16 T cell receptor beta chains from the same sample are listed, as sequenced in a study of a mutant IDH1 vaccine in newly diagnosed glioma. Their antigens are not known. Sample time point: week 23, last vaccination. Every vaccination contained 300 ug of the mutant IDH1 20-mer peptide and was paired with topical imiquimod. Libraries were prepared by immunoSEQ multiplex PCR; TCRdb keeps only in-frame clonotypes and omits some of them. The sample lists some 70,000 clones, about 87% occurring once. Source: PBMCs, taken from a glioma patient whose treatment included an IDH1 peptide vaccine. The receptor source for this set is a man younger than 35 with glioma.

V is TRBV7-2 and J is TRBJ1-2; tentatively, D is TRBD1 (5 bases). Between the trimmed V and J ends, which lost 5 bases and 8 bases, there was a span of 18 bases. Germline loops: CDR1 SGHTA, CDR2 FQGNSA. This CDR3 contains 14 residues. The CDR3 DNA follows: TGTGCCAGCAGCCCGCCCAGCCCGGGGGTCGGCTACACCTTC. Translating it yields CASSPPSPGVGYTF.

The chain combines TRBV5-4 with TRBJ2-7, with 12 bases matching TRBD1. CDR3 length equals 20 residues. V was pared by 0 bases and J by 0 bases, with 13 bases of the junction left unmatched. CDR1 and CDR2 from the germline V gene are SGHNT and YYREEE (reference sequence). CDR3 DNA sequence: TGTGCCAGCAGCTTGGGTGTTGGGGGACAGGGGGCGTTGAGCTCCTACGAGCAGTACTTC. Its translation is CASSLGVGGQGALSSYEQYF.

CDR3 loop: CASSPTGGTDTQYF. The CDR3 DNA reads TGTGCCAGCAGCCCTACAGGGGGCACAGATACGCAGTATTTT. V and J are TRBV7-3 and TRBJ2-3; 7 bases agree with TRBD1. Trimming cost V 5 bases and J 1 base; bases outside gene matches: 3. In germline, CDR1 is SGHTA, CDR2 FQGTGA. The CDR3 is made up of 14 amino acids. Together with reference TRBV7-3 and TRBJ2-3, the CDR3 gives the full variable domain: GAGVSQTPSNKVTEKGKYVELRCDPISGHTALYWYRQSLGQGPEFLIYFQGTGAADDSGLPNDRFFAVRPEGSVSTLKIQRTERGDSAVYLCASSPTGGTDTQYFGPGTRLTVL.

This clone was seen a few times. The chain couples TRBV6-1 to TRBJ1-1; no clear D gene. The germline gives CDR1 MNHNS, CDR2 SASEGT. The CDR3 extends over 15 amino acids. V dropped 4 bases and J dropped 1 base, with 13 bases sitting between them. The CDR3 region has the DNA TGTGCCAGCAGTGTTATGGCTGATGCGAACACTGAAGCTTTCTTT. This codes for CASSVMADANTEAFF.

The CDR3 region is CATSRDVMNTEAFF. CDR3 in DNA: TGTGCCACCAGCAGAGATGTGATGAACACTGAAGCTTTCTTT. The chain has TRBV15 and TRBJ1-1; unclear D gene. V lost 0 bases and J 0 bases, leaving 5 bases between the germline ends. Germline V gives CDR1 LNHNV, CDR2 YYDKDF (reference sequence). The CDR3 sequence is 14 residues long.

The chain's CDR3 is CASSGLFGSNVLTF. CDR3 nucleotide sequence: TGTGCCAGCAGCGGACTCTTCGGATCCAACGTCCTGACTTTC. The chain employs TRBV9 and TRBJ2-6; D ambiguous. CDR1 is SGDLS and CDR2 is YYNGEE in the germline V gene. The CDR3 totals 14 residues. The V end lost 3 bases, the J end lost 8 bases, and 12 bases lay between the germline ends.

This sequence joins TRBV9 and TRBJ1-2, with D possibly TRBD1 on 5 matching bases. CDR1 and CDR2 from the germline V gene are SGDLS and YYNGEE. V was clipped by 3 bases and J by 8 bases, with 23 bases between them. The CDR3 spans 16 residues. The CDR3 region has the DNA TGTGCCAGCAGCGCCCAGACCCCCAGGGCAGGTCACGGCTACACCTTC. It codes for CASSAQTPRAGHGYTF.

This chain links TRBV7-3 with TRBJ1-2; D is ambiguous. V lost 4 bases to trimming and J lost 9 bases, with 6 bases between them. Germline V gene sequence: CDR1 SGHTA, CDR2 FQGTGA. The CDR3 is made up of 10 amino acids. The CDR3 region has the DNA TGTGCCAGCAGCTGGGAGTGCTACACCTTC. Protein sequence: CASSWECYTF.

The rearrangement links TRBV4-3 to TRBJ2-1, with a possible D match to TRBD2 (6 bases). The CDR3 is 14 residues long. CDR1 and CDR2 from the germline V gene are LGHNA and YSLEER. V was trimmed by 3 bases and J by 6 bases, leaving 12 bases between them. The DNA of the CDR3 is TGCGCCAGCAGCCACTTGATGCGGGGCAATGAGCAGTTCTTC. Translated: CASSHLMRGNEQFF.

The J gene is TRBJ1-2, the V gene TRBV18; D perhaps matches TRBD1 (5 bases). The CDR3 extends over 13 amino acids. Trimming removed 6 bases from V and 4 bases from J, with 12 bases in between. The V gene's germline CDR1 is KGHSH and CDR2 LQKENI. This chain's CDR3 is CASSQGLGYGYTF. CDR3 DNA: TGTGCCAGCTCTCAGGGTCTTGGCTATGGCTACACCTTC.

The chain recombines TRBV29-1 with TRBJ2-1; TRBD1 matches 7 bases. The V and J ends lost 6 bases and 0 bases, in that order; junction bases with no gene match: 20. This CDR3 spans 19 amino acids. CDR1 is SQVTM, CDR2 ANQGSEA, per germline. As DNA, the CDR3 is TGCAGCGTCGCCGACACGACAGGGTTTACGGGGAGCTCCTACAATGAGCAGTTCTTC. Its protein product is CSVADTTGFTGSSYNEQFF.

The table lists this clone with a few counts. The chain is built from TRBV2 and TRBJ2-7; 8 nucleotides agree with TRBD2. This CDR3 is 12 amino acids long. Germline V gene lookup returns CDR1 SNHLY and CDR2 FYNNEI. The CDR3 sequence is CESQRGTYEQYF. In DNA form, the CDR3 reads TGTGAGTCCCAGCGGGGGACCTACGAGCAGTACTTC.

The CDR3 coding sequence is TGTGCCAGCAGCTTAGAATGGATCGGGGCCACCGGGGAGCTGTTTTTT. Translated: CASSLEWIGATGELFF. The chain combines TRBV11-2 with TRBJ2-2, with D possibly being TRBD1 or TRBD2 (5 bases each). The V gene's germline CDR1 is SGHAT and CDR2 FQNNGV. The CDR3 runs 16 residues. Trimming removed 0 bases at V and 4 bases at J, with 12 bases between.

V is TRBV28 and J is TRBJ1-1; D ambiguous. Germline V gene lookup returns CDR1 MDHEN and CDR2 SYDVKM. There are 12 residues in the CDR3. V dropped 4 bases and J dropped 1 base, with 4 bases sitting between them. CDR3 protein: CASSWRNTEAFF. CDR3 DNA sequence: TGTGCCAGCAGTTGGCGGAACACTGAAGCTTTCTTT.

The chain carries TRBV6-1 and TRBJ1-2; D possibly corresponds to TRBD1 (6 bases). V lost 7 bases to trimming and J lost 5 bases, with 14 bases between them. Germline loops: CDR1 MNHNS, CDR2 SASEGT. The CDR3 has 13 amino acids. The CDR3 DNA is TGTGCCAGCACTTGGACAGCACCATATGGCTACACCTTC. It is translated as CASTWTAPYGYTF.

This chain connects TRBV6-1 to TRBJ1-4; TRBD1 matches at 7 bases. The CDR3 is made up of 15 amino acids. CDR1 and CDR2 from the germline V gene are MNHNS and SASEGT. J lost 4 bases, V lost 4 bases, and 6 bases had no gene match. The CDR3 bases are TGTGCCAGCAGTGTCGACAGGGCCCTTAATGAAAAACTGTTTTTT. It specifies CASSVDRALNEKLFF.